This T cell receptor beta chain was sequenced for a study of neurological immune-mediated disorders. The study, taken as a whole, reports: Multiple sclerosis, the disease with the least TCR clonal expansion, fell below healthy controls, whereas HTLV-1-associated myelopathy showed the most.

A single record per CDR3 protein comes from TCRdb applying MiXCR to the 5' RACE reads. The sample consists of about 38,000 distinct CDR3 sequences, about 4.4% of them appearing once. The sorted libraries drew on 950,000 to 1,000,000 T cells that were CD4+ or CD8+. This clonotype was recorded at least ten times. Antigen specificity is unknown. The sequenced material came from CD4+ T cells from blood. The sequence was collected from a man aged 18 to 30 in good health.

In DNA form, the CDR3 reads TGTGCCAGCACGAAAAGCGGGGGATTCGAGCAGTTCTTC. It encodes CASTKSGGFEQFF. The genes are TRBV6-5 and TRBJ2-1; 8 bases match TRBD2. CDR3 length equals 13 residues. V was pared by 7 bases and J by 10 bases, with 9 bases of the junction left unmatched. Per germline, CDR1 MNHEY and CDR2 SVGAGI.